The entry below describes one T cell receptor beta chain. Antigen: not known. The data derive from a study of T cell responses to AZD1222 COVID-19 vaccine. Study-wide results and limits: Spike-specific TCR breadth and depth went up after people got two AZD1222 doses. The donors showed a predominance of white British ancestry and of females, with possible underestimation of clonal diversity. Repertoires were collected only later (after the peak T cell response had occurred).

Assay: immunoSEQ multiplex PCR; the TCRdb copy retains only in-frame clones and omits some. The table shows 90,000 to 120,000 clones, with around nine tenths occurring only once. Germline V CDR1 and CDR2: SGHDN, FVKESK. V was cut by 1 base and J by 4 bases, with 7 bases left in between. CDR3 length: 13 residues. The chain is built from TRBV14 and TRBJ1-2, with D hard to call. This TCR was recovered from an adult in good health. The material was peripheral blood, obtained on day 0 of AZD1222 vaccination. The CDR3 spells CASSQAGGYGYTF. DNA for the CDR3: TGTGCCAGCAGCCAAGCTGGCGGCTATGGCTACACCTTC.